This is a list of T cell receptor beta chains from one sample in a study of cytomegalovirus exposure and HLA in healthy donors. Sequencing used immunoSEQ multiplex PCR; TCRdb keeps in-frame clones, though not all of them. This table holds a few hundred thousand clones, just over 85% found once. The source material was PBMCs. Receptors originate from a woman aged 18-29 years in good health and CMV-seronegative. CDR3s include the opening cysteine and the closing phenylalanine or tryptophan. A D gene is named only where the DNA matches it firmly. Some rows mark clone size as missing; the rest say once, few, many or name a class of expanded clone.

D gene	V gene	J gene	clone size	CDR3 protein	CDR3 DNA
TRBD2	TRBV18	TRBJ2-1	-	CASSPGTSSYNEQFF	TGTGCCAGCTCACCAGGGACTAGCTCCTACAATGAGCAGTTCTTC
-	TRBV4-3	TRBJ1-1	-	CASSQDFLWATEAFF	TGCGCCAGCAGCCAAGATTTTTTGTGGGCCACTGAAGCTTTCTTT
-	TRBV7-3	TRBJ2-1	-	CASSLASEYNEQFF	TGTGCCAGCAGCTTGGCTAGCGAGTACAATGAGCAGTTCTTC
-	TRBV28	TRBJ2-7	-	CASSRQRSYVEQYF	TGTGCCAGCAGCCGACAGCGTTCCTACGTCGAGCAGTACTTC
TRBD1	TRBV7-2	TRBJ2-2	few	CASVRGAGGFGGELFF	TGTGCCAGCGTGCGTGGGGCAGGGGGCTTCGGCGGGGAGCTGTTTTTT
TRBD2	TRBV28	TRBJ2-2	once	CASSSRLAGGLELFF	TGTGCCAGCAGTTCGAGACTAGCGGGAGGTCTGGAGCTGTTTTTT
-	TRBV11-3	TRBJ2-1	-	CASSPRGLTPYNEQFF	TGTGCCAGCAGCCCCAGGGGACTAACCCCCTACAATGAGCAGTTCTTC
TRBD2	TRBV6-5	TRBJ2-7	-	CASRRGLAGAYEQYF	TGTGCCAGCAGGCGAGGACTAGCGGGAGCCTACGAGCAGTACTTC
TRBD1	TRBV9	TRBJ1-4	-	CASSKTGAYQTNEKLFF	TGTGCCAGCAGCAAGACAGGGGCATATCAGACTAATGAAAAACTGTTTTTT
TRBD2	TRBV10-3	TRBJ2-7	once	CAISGSAGAWYEQYF	TGTGCCATCAGTGGTTCAGCGGGAGCGTGGTACGAGCAGTACTTC
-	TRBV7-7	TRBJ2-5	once	CASSLGSGESETQYF	TGTGCTAGCAGCTTAGGCTCCGGGGAATCGGAGACCCAGTACTTC
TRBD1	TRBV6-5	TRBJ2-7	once	CASSYRPGGEQYF	TGTGCCAGCAGTTACCGCCCAGGGGGCGAGCAGTACTTC
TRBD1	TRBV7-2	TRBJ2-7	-	CASSRTGETPYEQYF	TGTGCCAGCAGCCGAACAGGGGAAACCCCTTACGAGCAGTACTTC
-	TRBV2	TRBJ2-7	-	CASSEPWGTSYEQYF	TGTGCCAGCAGTGAACCTTGGGGCACATCCTACGAGCAGTACTTC
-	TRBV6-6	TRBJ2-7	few	CASSTGNEQYF	TGTGCCAGCAGTACCGGGAACGAGCAGTACTTC
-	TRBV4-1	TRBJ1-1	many	CASSPGGGSSEAFF	TGCGCCAGCAGCCCAGGCGGGGGATCTTCTGAAGCTTTCTTT
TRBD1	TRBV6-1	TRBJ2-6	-	CASSEAKGAVVSSGANVLTF	TGTGCCAGCAGTGAAGCGAAGGGGGCGGTTGTGAGCTCTGGGGCCAACGTCCTGACTTTC
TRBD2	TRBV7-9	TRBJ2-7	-	CASSLGTSGEQYF	TGTGCCAGCAGCCTCGGGACTAGCGGCGAGCAGTACTTC
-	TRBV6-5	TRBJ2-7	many	CASSYSGRGDPYEQYF	TGTGCCAGCAGTTACTCGGGCAGGGGGGACCCGTACGAGCAGTACTTC
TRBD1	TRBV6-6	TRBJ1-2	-	CASSDGTVYGYTF	TGTGCCAGCAGTGACGGGACAGTCTATGGCTACACCTTC
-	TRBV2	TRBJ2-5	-	CASSETGETQYF	TGTGCCAGCAGTGAAACGGGGGAGACCCAGTACTTC
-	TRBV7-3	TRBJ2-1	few	CASSPRGPEYNEQFF	TGTGCCAGCAGCCCTCGTGGGCCCGAGTACAATGAGCAGTTCTTC
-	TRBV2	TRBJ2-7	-	CASSDLEAVGSYEQYF	TGTGCCAGCAGTGATCTCGAGGCGGTAGGTTCCTACGAGCAGTACTTC
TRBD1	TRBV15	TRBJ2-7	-	CATSRGSGQYGEQYF	TGTGCCACCAGCAGGGGATCGGGACAGTATGGCGAGCAGTACTTC
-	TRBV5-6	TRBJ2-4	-	CASSLGPGSDIQYF	TGTGCCAGCAGCTTGGGTCCGGGGTCGGACATTCAGTACTTC
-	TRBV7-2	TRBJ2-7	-	CASGRSGSYEQYF	TGTGCCAGCGGGAGGAGCGGTTCCTACGAGCAGTACTTC
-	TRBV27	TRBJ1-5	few	CASSSQGSQPQHF	TGTGCCAGCAGTTCACAGGGTAGCCAGCCCCAGCATTTT
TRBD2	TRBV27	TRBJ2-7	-	CASSLSGRGIYEQYF	TGTGCCAGCAGTTTGAGCGGGAGGGGGATCTACGAGCAGTACTTC
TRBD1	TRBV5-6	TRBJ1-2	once	CASKGQAHYGYTF	TGTGCCAGCAAGGGACAGGCACACTATGGCTACACCTTC
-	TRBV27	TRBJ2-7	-	CASSSDQGYGLQQYF	TGTGCCAGCAGTTCCGATCAGGGGTACGGGTTACAGCAGTACTTC
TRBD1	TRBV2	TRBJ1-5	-	CASSPDRGRSNQPQHF	TGTGCCAGCAGTCCGGACAGGGGGCGGTCAAATCAGCCCCAGCATTTT
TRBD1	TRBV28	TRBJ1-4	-	CASRMTGGVKKLFF	TGTGCCAGCAGGATGACAGGGGGCGTAAAAAAACTGTTTTTT
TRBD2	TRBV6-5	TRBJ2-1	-	CASSVGTSGYNEQFF	TGTGCCAGCAGCGTCGGGACTAGCGGGTACAATGAGCAGTTCTTC
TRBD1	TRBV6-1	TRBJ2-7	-	CASSEGQGAGEQYF	TGTGCCAGCAGTGAAGGGCAGGGGGCGGGCGAGCAGTACTTC
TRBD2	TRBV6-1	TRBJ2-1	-	CASSERPPPSGVGEQFF	TGTGCCAGCAGCGAACGTCCACCGCCTAGCGGGGTTGGTGAGCAGTTCTTC
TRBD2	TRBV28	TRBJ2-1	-	CASSTRLAGVGNEQFF	TGTGCCAGCAGTACCCGACTAGCGGGAGTAGGGAATGAGCAGTTCTTC
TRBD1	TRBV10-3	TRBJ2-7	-	CASRDRGSEQYF	TGTGCCTCGCGGGACAGGGGCTCCGAGCAGTACTTC
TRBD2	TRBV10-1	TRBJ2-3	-	CASSLREATDTQYF	TGCGCCAGCAGTCTCCGGGAGGCCACAGATACGCAGTATTTT
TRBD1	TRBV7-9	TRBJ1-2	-	CASSLAPETGIGYTF	TGTGCCAGCAGCTTAGCCCCCGAGACAGGGATCGGCTACACCTTC
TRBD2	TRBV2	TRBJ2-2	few	CASSDLAVNTGELFF	TGTGCCAGCAGTGATCTAGCGGTGAACACCGGGGAGCTGTTTTTT
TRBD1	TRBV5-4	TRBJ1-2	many	CASSPGTDIYGYTF	TGTGCCAGCAGCCCCGGGACAGACATATATGGCTACACCTTC
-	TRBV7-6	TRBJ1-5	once	CASSLESWRGNQPQHF	TGTGCCAGCAGCTTAGAAAGTTGGCGGGGGAATCAGCCCCAGCATTTT
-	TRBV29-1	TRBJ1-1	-	CSVQGYAGSNTEAFF	TGCAGCGTCCAGGGGTATGCGGGTTCGAACACTGAAGCTTTCTTT
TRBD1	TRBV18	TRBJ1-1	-	CASSGDRRAFLF	TGTGCCAGCTCGGGGGACAGGCGGGCCTTCCTCTTT
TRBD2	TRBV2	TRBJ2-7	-	CASTSGRAKYEQYF	TGTGCCAGCACTAGCGGGAGGGCCAAGTACGAGCAGTACTTC
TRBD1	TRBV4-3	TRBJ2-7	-	CASSQDPAGRGSYEQYF	TGCGCCAGCAGCCAAGACCCCGCCGGCAGGGGGAGCTACGAGCAGTACTTC
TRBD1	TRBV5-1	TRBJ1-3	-	CASSWGQGMAGNTIYF	TGCGCCAGCAGCTGGGGACAGGGGATGGCTGGAAACACCATATATTTT
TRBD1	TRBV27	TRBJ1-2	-	CASRTGFGYTF	TGTGCCAGCCGGACAGGGTTCGGCTACACCTTC
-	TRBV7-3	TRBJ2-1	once	CASSFGWGSGYNEQFF	TGTGCCAGCAGCTTTGGGTGGGGTAGCGGCTACAATGAGCAGTTCTTC
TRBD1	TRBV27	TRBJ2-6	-	CASSPGQGNSGANVLTF	TGTGCCAGCAGCCCGGGACAGGGTAACTCTGGGGCCAACGTCCTGACTTTC
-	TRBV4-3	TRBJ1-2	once	CASSQGRGTNYGYTF	TGCGCCAGCAGCCAAGGAAGGGGTACCAACTATGGCTACACCTTC
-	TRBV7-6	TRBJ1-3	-	CASSLSSPGNTIYF	TGTGCCAGCAGCTTATCCAGTCCCGGAAACACCATATATTTT
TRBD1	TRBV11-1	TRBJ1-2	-	CASSPGQGDYYGYTF	TGTGCCAGCAGCCCGGGACAGGGAGATTACTATGGCTACACCTTC